These 10 T cell receptor beta chains originate from one sample sequenced in a study of CD8 T cells in Susac syndrome. Random hexamers served to reverse transcribe about 0.45 to 1 ug RNA. TCRdb re-called the immunoSEQ multiplex PCR reads with MiXCR, one entry per CDR3 protein. The repertoire holds around 79,000 distinct CDR3 sequences, with roughly 94% as singletons. The specimen sequenced was CD8+ T cells from PBMCs. Source of these receptors: a human donor with Susac syndrome.

The V and J genes are TRBV6-5 and TRBJ2-1; D gene ambiguous. Trimming left V 4 bases short and J 0 bases short, with 7 bases between. From germline, CDR1 is MNHEY and CDR2 SVGAGI. The CDR3 length is 14 residues. CDR3 amino acids: CASSFLYSYNEQFF. CDR3 in DNA: TGTGCCAGCAGTTTTCTGTACTCCTACAATGAGCAGTTCTTC.

This rearrangement joins TRBV5-1 to TRBJ1-5; the D gene is possibly TRBD1 (6 bases). Germline values: CDR1 SGHRS, CDR2 YFSETQ. With 1 base removed from V and 8 bases from J, the gap between germline ends came to 13 bases. The CDR3 loop spans 14 amino acids. The CDR3 sequence is CASSLRAGAEPQHF. The CDR3 nucleotides are TGCGCCAGCAGCTTGAGGGCAGGGGCGGAGCCCCAGCATTTT.

This chain connects TRBV9 to TRBJ2-7; 9 bases line up with TRBD1. Germline values: CDR1 SGDLS, CDR2 YYNGEE. Trimming took 4 bases from V and 4 from J; bases not matched to a gene: 6. This CDR3 contains 14 residues. CDR3 sequence: CASSSRDRVYEQYF. Written as DNA, the CDR3 is TGTGCCAGCAGCAGCCGGGACAGGGTGTACGAGCAGTACTTC.

V gene TRBV7-9 combines with J gene TRBJ2-1; D tentatively reads TRBD1 or TRBD2 (5 bases each). The germline V gene has CDR1 SEHNR and CDR2 FQNEAQ (reference sequence). The CDR3 is made up of 16 amino acids. V was clipped by 1 base and J by 6 bases, with 16 bases between them. CDR3 sequence reads: CASSLVRGDVGNEQFF. The CDR3 DNA reads as TGTGCCAGCAGCTTAGTGAGGGGTGATGTAGGCAATGAGCAGTTCTTC.

The CDR3 DNA is TGTGCCAGCAGCTTGGGTTCAGGGGGTCAGCCCCAGCATTTT. Translation gives CASSLGSGGQPQHF. The rearrangement uses TRBV5-6 and TRBJ1-5; 7 bases are shared with TRBD1. V dropped 0 bases and J dropped 6; count of bases not matched to a gene: 3. Germline CDR1 is SGHDT and CDR2 is YYEEEE. The CDR3 has 14 residues. The full variable domain, its missing parts supplied by reference TRBV5-6 and TRBJ1-5, is DAGVTQSPTHLIKTRGQQVTLRCSPKSGHDTVSWYQQALGQGPQFIFQYYEEEERQRGNFPDRFSGHQFPNYSSELNVNALLLGDSALYLCASSLGSGGQPQHFGDGTRLSIL.

This chain links TRBV7-3 with TRBJ2-3, with a tentative D call TRBD2 (6 bases). V was pared by 5 bases and J by 8 bases, with 17 bases between. In germline, CDR1 is SGHTA, CDR2 FQGTGA. This CDR3 spans 14 amino acids. The CDR3 here is CASSPGVLGGTQYF. CDR3 coding DNA: TGTGCCAGCAGCCCTGGAGTATTGGGGGGTACGCAGTATTTT.

CDR3 nucleotides: TGTGCCAGCAGTTCTTCAGGGTGGGACACTGAAGCTTTCTTT. Translating it yields CASSSSGWDTEAFF. The genes are TRBV28 and TRBJ1-1; a possible D gene is TRBD1 (5 bases). Germline lookup yields CDR1 MDHEN and CDR2 SYDVKM. There are 14 residues in the CDR3. V lost 4 bases and J 3 bases, leaving 12 bases between the germline ends.

The rearrangement joins TRBV5-1 to TRBJ2-6; possibly TRBD2 for D (5 bases). V lost 7 bases and J 1 base, leaving 6 bases between the germline ends. CDR3 length equals 13 residues. Germline V gene sequence: CDR1 SGHRS, CDR2 YFSETQ. CDR3 in amino acids: CASGESGANVLTF. The CDR3 DNA reads TGCGCCAGCGGGGAGTCTGGGGCCAACGTCCTGACTTTC.

The J gene is TRBJ1-2, the V gene TRBV12-3 or TRBV12-4; D is unresolved. The ends were cut back, 4 bases at V and 6 bases at J, with 12 bases in the middle. The CDR3 runs 13 residues. CDR3 coding DNA: TGTGCCAGCAGTTCCATTGAAAAAAATGGCTACACCTTC. Its translation: CASSSIEKNGYTF.

This chain links TRBV9 with TRBJ1-2; no firm D call. V lost 3 bases and J lost 4, with 16 bases in between. Germline values: CDR1 SGDLS, CDR2 YYNGEE. CDR3 length: 15 residues. CDR3 sequence: CASSAPQVSGYGYTF. The CDR3 region has the DNA TGTGCCAGCAGCGCCCCTCAGGTTTCTGGCTATGGCTACACCTTC.